This T cell receptor beta chain was identified during a study of blood T cell repertoires in COVID-19. Overall study: Italy, Spain and the United States were the sources of the convalescent and acute COVID-19 samples. Sample material is recorded as cDNA or gDNA derived from T cells, B-cell-depleted T cells, or PBMCs.

As processed by the authors: Amplification of reference gene primers was used by the study to estimate nucleated cell counts. Sequenced by immunoSEQ multiplex PCR; TCRdb stores in-frame clones only, minus some. The DNA gave D and trimming, while V, J and clone size come from that table. The table lists approximately 150,000 clones, roughly three quarters of them singletons. This CDR3 has 14 amino acids. V was clipped by 8 bases and J by 3 bases, with 18 bases between them. Germline V gene lookup returns CDR1 SQVTM and CDR2 ANQGSEA. This clone showed up just once. The source material was peripheral blood. V gene TRBV29-1 combines with J gene TRBJ2-3; D may be TRBD1 (6 bases). The receptor comes from a man in his 60s with acute or convalescent COVID-19. The CDR3 is CSSQGGIATDTQYF. The CDR3 DNA is TGCAGCTCTCAAGGGGGAATCGCGACAGATACGCAGTATTTT.